The rows below give T cell receptor beta chains drawn from one sample of a study of T cell clonotyping in hematopoietic cell transplantation. Here immunoSEQ multiplex PCR was the method, and the copy in TCRdb shows in-frame clones only, minus some. The sample carries 15,000 to 20,000 clones, around 80% recorded once. Sequencing was carried out using peripheral blood mononuclear cells. The receptors stem from a man aged 55 to 70 in good health. Some clones in this sample may be carry-over from other donors' samples. Both conserved end residues are trimmed from each CDR3. The D gene is left open where the match is weak. Not all rows give a size; the values are once, few, many and, for expanded clones, a class.

clone_size: NA
j_call: TRBJ2-7
d_call: NA
v_call: TRBV5-6
cdr3_aa: ASSATLGPTYEQY

clone_size: NA
j_call: TRBJ2-7
d_call: NA
v_call: TRBV10-1
cdr3_aa: ASSAAGTPREQY

clone_size: NA
j_call: TRBJ2-2
d_call: NA
v_call: TRBV5-6
cdr3_aa: ASSLDGPSGELF

clone_size: NA
j_call: TRBJ1-2
d_call: NA
v_call: TRBV29-1
cdr3_aa: SVEDGTARGYGYT

clone_size: NA
j_call: TRBJ1-5
d_call: NA
v_call: TRBV11-2
cdr3_aa: ASSLEAWGHVRGRPQH

clone_size: NA
j_call: TRBJ1-6
d_call: NA
v_call: TRBV30
cdr3_aa: AHKPRETLH

clone_size: NA
j_call: TRBJ2-3
d_call: TRBD2
v_call: TRBV6-4
cdr3_aa: ASSDTSGGATDTQY

clone_size: few
j_call: TRBJ1-1
d_call: NA
v_call: TRBV5-5
cdr3_aa: ASSPIGFTEAF

clone_size: NA
j_call: TRBJ2-7
d_call: NA
v_call: TRBV19
cdr3_aa: ASSTSDGSYEQY

clone_size: NA
j_call: TRBJ2-7
d_call: TRBD1
v_call: TRBV14
cdr3_aa: ASSQGRGQGAYEQY

clone_size: NA
j_call: TRBJ2-7
d_call: NA
v_call: TRBV5-1
cdr3_aa: ASSLQRHYEQY

clone_size: NA
j_call: TRBJ2-6
d_call: NA
v_call: TRBV4-1
cdr3_aa: ASSRGDGSGANVLT

clone_size: NA
j_call: TRBJ1-3
d_call: NA
v_call: TRBV29-1
cdr3_aa: SVEGMPSGNTIY

clone_size: NA
j_call: TRBJ1-4
d_call: NA
v_call: TRBV7-2
cdr3_aa: ASHRGFGHATNEKLF

clone_size: NA
j_call: TRBJ1-1
d_call: NA
v_call: TRBV29-1
cdr3_aa: SVDAGVRNTEAF

clone_size: NA
j_call: TRBJ2-7
d_call: NA
v_call: TRBV5-1
cdr3_aa: ASSHRAPMQLYEQY

clone_size: NA
j_call: TRBJ1-4
d_call: TRBD1
v_call: TRBV29-1
cdr3_aa: SPPGRDRVDKLF

clone_size: few
j_call: TRBJ1-4
d_call: NA
v_call: TRBV5-4
cdr3_aa: ASSLGGLNEKLF

clone_size: NA
j_call: TRBJ1-2
d_call: NA
v_call: TRBV5-5
cdr3_aa: ASRPTGLGNYGYT

clone_size: NA
j_call: TRBJ1-5
d_call: TRBD1
v_call: TRBV6-6
cdr3_aa: ASSQGARNQPQH

clone_size: large
j_call: TRBJ2-7
d_call: NA
v_call: TRBV27
cdr3_aa: ASSSVGYEQY

clone_size: NA
j_call: TRBJ2-1
d_call: TRBD2
v_call: TRBV27
cdr3_aa: ASSLKRDFEQF

clone_size: few
j_call: TRBJ1-5
d_call: NA
v_call: TRBV19
cdr3_aa: ASSPQGRGQPQH

clone_size: NA
j_call: TRBJ1-3
d_call: NA
v_call: TRBV15
cdr3_aa: ATSRDKGSGNTIY

clone_size: NA
j_call: TRBJ2-7
d_call: NA
v_call: TRBV5-1
cdr3_aa: ASSAGVGEQY

clone_size: NA
j_call: TRBJ1-2
d_call: TRBD1
v_call: TRBV10-2
cdr3_aa: ASMSVGQGARLANYGYT

clone_size: few
j_call: TRBJ1-5
d_call: TRBD1
v_call: TRBV27
cdr3_aa: ASTGTGGDQPQH

clone_size: NA
j_call: TRBJ1-5
d_call: TRBD1
v_call: TRBV30
cdr3_aa: AWSRDRVIGDQPQH

clone_size: once
j_call: TRBJ1-5
d_call: NA
v_call: TRBV11-2
cdr3_aa: ASSPPGGGNQPQH

clone_size: few
j_call: TRBJ2-1
d_call: NA
v_call: TRBV5-1
cdr3_aa: ASSLGSGAVNEQF

clone_size: NA
j_call: TRBJ2-2
d_call: TRBD1
v_call: TRBV5-6
cdr3_aa: ASSYRGRTGELF

clone_size: NA
j_call: TRBJ2-1
d_call: TRBD1
v_call: TRBV7-9
cdr3_aa: ASSSGGTGYNEQF

clone_size: NA
j_call: TRBJ1-3
d_call: TRBD1
v_call: TRBV7-2
cdr3_aa: ASSRGQGREFGNTIY

clone_size: NA
j_call: TRBJ1-5
d_call: NA
v_call: TRBV19
cdr3_aa: ASRATASPNQPQH

clone_size: NA
j_call: TRBJ2-2
d_call: NA
v_call: TRBV5-5
cdr3_aa: ASSLDMKATGELF

clone_size: NA
j_call: TRBJ1-1
d_call: TRBD1
v_call: TRBV29-1
cdr3_aa: SVFSGGGGDTEAF

clone_size: once
j_call: TRBJ2-1
d_call: NA
v_call: TRBV6-4
cdr3_aa: ASSDSPWNEQF

clone_size: NA
j_call: TRBJ1-1
d_call: NA
v_call: TRBV28
cdr3_aa: ASSLGGEGRTEAF

clone_size: few
j_call: TRBJ2-2
d_call: TRBD1
v_call: TRBV5-6
cdr3_aa: ASSFWGQGTGELF